The T cell receptor (beta chain) under discussion was sequenced for a study of tumour-infiltrating T cells in Burkitt lymphoma (dated by TCRdb to the early 2020s). For context, the study as a whole: All epidemiological subtypes of Burkitt lymphoma were represented in the cohort, which was made up of under 100 patients. Clinical outcome was correlated with TCR repertoire data, and overall and progression-free survival were found to be predicted by productive clonality independently of established prognosticators, including age at diagnosis. Paper-wide results and their limitations: Several public clonotypes were found to be shared across numerous Burkitt lymphoma patients, which suggests a shared tumour neoantigen selection that is absent from diffuse large B-cell lymphoma.

This clone was recorded once. Its antigen is unknown. Base qualities are missing; no much larger clone stands one base away. The library was built by means of the immunoSEQ multiplex PCR assay. The table was pulled from immuneACCESS by TCRdb, which kept in-frame rearrangements only. Such tables lose some clones; where checked, under half of the loss comes from unresolved V genes, and the rest has no known cause. The sample includes fewer than 500 clones, with roughly 90% observed a single time. The leading ten clones occupy roughly 4.5% of the sample. The junction shows trimming of 7 bases on V and 0 bases on J, plus 21 bases between the germline ends. The CDR3 spans 17 residues, from the cysteine through the phenylalanine. Of the read, only the CDR3 DNA is kept; its 51 bases are in frame from base 1. The germline V gene specifies SQVTM as CDR1 and ANQGSEA as CDR2.

The sequenced sample consisted of tumor tissue. This clonotype was sampled from a human donor with Burkitt lymphoma. This chain joins TRBV29-1 to TRBJ2-2, and possibly TRBD2, on 6 matching bases. DNA sequence: TGCAGCGCATCGGGACTCCTCGCTATCCCGAACACCGGGGAGCTGTTTTTT. It specifies CSASGLLAIPNTGELFF.